This entry features one T cell receptor beta chain sequence. Some clones are missing from TCRdb's copy, which holds only in-frame ones; the method was immunoSEQ multiplex PCR. The sample includes about 150,000 clones, about 94% seen only once; the top ten take 5.5% to 6%. Germline CDR1 LGHNA, CDR2 YSLEER. Trimming took 1 base from V and 7 from J, leaving 11 bases between them. The CDR3 has 13 amino acids. The sample originates from a study of control samples from healthy donors and cancer patients. The sequencing input was blood. The chain employs TRBV4-3 and TRBJ2-7; possibly TRBD2 for D (7 bases). This sequence was found in a middle-aged man in good health. The CDR3 region has the DNA TGCGCCAGCAGCCAAGGACGGGGGGCGGAGCAGTACTTC. Translation gives CASSQGRGAEQYF.